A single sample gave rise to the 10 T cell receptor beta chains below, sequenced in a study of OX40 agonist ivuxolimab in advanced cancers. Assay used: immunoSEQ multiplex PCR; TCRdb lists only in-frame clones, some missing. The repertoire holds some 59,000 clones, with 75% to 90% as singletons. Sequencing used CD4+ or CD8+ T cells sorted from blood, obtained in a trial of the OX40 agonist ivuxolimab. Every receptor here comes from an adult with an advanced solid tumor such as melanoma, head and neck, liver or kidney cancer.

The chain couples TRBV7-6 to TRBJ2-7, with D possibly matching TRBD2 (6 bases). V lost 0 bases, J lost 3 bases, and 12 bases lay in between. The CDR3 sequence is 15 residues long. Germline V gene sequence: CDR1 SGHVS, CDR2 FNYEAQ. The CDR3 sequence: CASSLADYSNYEQYF. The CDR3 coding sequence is TGTGCCAGCAGCTTAGCGGACTACAGTAACTACGAGCAGTACTTC.

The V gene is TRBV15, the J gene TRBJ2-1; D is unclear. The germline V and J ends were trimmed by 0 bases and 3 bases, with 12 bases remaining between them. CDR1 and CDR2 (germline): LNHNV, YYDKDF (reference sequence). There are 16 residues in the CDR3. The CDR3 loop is CATSRDPSGIYNEQFF. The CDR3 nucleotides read TGTGCCACCAGCAGAGACCCCAGTGGGATCTACAATGAGCAGTTCTTC.

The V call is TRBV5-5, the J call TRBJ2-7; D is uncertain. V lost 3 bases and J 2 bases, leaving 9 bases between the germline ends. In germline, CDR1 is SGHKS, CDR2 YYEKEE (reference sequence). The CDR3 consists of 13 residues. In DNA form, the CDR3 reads TGTGCCAGCAGCTATCCTGGCACCTACGAGCAGTACTTC. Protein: CASSYPGTYEQYF.

CDR3 residues: CASSMGTGGGNQPQHF. In nucleotides, the CDR3 is TGTGCCAGCAGCATGGGGACAGGGGGAGGCAATCAGCCCCAGCATTTT. This sequence joins TRBV11-3 and TRBJ1-5, with 11 bases aligning to TRBD1. The CDR3 is made up of 16 amino acids. CDR1 SGHNT and CDR2 YENEEA come from the germline V gene. V trimming: 5 bases; J trimming: 2 bases; junction bases outside the gene matches: 5.

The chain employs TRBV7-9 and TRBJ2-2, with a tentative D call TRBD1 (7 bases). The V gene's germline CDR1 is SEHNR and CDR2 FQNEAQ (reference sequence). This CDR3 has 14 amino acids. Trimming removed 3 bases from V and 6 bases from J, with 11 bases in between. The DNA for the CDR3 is TGTGCCAGCAGCTTCGTCAGGGGGGCCGGGGAGCTGTTTTTT. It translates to CASSFVRGAGELFF. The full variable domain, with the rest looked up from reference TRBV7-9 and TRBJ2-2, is DTGVSQNPRHKITKRGQNVTFRCDPISEHNRLYWYRQTLGQGPEFLTYFQNEAQLEKSRLLSDRFSAERPKGSFSTLEIQRTEQGDSAMYLCASSFVRGAGELFFGEGSRLTVL.

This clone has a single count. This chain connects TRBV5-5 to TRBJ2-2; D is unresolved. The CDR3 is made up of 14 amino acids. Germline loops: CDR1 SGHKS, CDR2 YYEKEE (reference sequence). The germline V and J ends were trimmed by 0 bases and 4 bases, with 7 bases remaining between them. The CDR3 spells CASSLGPVTGELFF. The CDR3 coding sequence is TGTGCCAGCAGCTTGGGGCCTGTCACCGGGGAGCTGTTTTTT.

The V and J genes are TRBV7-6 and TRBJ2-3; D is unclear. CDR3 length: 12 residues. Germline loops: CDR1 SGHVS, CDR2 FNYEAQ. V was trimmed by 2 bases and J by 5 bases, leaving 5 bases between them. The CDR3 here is CASSLWGDTQYF. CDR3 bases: TGTGCCAGCAGCTTATGGGGAGATACGCAGTATTTT. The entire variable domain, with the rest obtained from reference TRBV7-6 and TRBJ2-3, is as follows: GAGVSQSPRYKVTKRGQDVALRCDPISGHVSLYWYRQALGQGPEFLTYFNYEAQQDKSGLPNDRFSAERPEGSISTLTIQRTEQRDSAMYRCASSLWGDTQYFGPGTRLTVL.

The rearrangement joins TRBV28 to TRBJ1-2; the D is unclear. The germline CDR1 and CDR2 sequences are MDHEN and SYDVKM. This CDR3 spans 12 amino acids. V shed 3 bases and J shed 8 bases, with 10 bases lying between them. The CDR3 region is CASSFWSGGYTF. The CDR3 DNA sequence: TGTGCCAGCAGTTTCTGGTCGGGGGGCTACACCTTC.

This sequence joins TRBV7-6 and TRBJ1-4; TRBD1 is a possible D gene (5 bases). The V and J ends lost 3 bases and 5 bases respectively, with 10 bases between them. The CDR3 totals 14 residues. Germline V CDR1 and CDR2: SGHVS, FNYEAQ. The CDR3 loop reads CASSFRQGNEKLFF. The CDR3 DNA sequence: TGTGCCAGCAGCTTCCGCCAGGGAAATGAAAAACTGTTTTTT. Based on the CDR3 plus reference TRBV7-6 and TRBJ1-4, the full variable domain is GAGVSQSPRYKVTKRGQDVALRCDPISGHVSLYWYRQALGQGPEFLTYFNYEAQQDKSGLPNDRFSAERPEGSISTLTIQRTEQRDSAMYRCASSFRQGNEKLFFGSGTQLSVL.

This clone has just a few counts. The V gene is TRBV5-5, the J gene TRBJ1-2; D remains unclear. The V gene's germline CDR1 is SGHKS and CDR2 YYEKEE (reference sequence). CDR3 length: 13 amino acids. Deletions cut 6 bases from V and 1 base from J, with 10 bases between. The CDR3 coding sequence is TGTGCCAGCACCTCCGGGATTAACTATGGCTACACCTTC. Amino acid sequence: CASTSGINYGYTF.